The 10 T cell receptor beta chains listed next were all sequenced from one sample in a study of cytomegalovirus exposure and HLA in healthy donors. PCR was performed using 60 Vbeta and 13 Jbeta primers. The assay was immunoSEQ multiplex PCR, and TCRdb's table has in-frame clones only and misses some. The sample includes 150,000 to 200,000 clones, 77% of them seen just once. What was sequenced was PBMCs. Receptor source: a woman in her 30s in good health and CMV-seronegative.

This chain uses TRBV7-9 with TRBJ1-3; 8 bases map to TRBD1. This CDR3 is built from 16 residues. Trimming removed 5 bases from V and 2 bases from J; junction bases left unmatched: 8. CDR1 SEHNR and CDR2 FQNEAQ come from the germline V gene (reference sequence). The DNA for the CDR3 is TGTGCCAGCAGCCCAGGGGGCCGAGGAACTGGAAACACCATATATTTT. Translating gives CASSPGGRGTGNTIYF. Based on the CDR3 plus reference TRBV7-9 and TRBJ1-3, the full variable domain is DTGVSQNPRHKITKRGQNVTFRCDPISEHNRLYWYRQTLGQGPEFLTYFQNEAQLEKSRLLSDRFSAERPKGSFSTLEIQRTEQGDSAMYLCASSPGGRGTGNTIYFGEGSWLTVV.

The chain uses TRBV2 and TRBJ1-1; weak D call: TRBD1 (5 bases). The V gene's germline CDR1 is SNHLY and CDR2 FYNNEI. V gave up 1 base and J gave up 4 bases, with 13 bases separating them. The CDR3 spans 15 residues. This chain's CDR3 is CASSEVGGEVTEAFF. The CDR3 region has the DNA TGTGCCAGCAGTGAAGTCGGGGGAGAAGTCACTGAAGCTTTCTTT.

The chain is built from TRBV7-2 and TRBJ1-2; TRBD1 matches at 7 bases. Germline trimming cut 4 bases from V and 3 bases from J; bases unmatched to any gene: 8. This CDR3 spans 15 amino acids. Germline lookup yields CDR1 SGHTA and CDR2 FQGNSA. The CDR3 reads CASSYREQGYYGYTF. DNA of the CDR3: TGTGCCAGCAGCTACCGTGAACAGGGGTACTATGGCTACACCTTC.

The chain employs TRBV29-1 and TRBJ1-2, with D uncertain. The V gene's germline CDR1 is SQVTM and CDR2 ANQGSEA. The CDR3 runs 13 residues. The V and J ends lost 3 bases and 1 base respectively, with 9 bases between them. The CDR3 loop reads CSVDAAVNYGYTF. The DNA of the CDR3 is TGCAGCGTTGATGCGGCAGTTAACTATGGCTACACCTTC. Full variable domain (rest looked up from reference TRBV29-1 and TRBJ1-2): SAVISQKPSRDICQRGTSLTIQCQVDSQVTMMFWYRQQPGQSLTLIATANQGSEATYESGFVIDKFPISRPNLTFSTLTVSNMSPEDSSIYLCSVDAAVNYGYTFGSGTRLTVV.

The CDR3 nucleotides are TGCGCCAGCAGCTCTACCACCCAATACAATGAGCAGTTCTTC. Its translation: CASSSTTQYNEQFF. The gene calls are TRBV5-1 and TRBJ2-1, with unresolved D. The CDR3 is 14 amino acids. The V end was cut by 3 bases, the J end by 4 bases, with 11 bases between. Germline CDR1 and CDR2: SGHRS and YFSETQ.

This sequence joins TRBV7-9 and TRBJ1-5; a possible D gene is TRBD1 (6 bases). V was shortened by 3 bases and J by 7 bases, with 16 bases between the two germline ends. This CDR3 comprises 15 residues. Germline-derived CDR1 and CDR2 are SEHNR and FQNEAQ (reference sequence). The CDR3 nucleotides read TGTGCCAGCAGCTTCGAGACAGGTCCTTACCAGCCCCAGCATTTT. It yields the protein CASSFETGPYQPQHF.

The chain employs TRBV7-9 and TRBJ1-1, with TRBD1 matching over 10 bases. The CDR3 contains 13 residues. The J segment lost 7 bases and the V segment lost 5 bases, leaving 4 bases of the junction unmatched. Germline-derived CDR1 and CDR2 are SEHNR and FQNEAQ (reference sequence). CDR3 region: CASSQGTGDEAFF. Here the CDR3 DNA reads TGTGCCAGCAGCCAGGGGACAGGGGATGAAGCTTTCTTT.

This clone appeared a few times. V usage is TRBV18 and J usage is TRBJ1-2; maybe TRBD1 (6 bases). Germline V gene data show CDR1 as KGHSH and CDR2 as LQKENI. V was clipped by 3 bases and J by 6 bases, with 17 bases between them. The CDR3 totals 15 residues. In nucleotides, the CDR3 is TGTGCCAGCTCACCCTCAGCAGGGGCCCTGGATGGCTACACCTTC. It yields the protein CASSPSAGALDGYTF.

J is TRBJ2-7 and V is TRBV6-1; TRBD1 is a possible D gene (6 bases). Germline loops: CDR1 MNHNS, CDR2 SASEGT. The CDR3 length is 14 residues. Trimming pared 2 bases from V and 5 bases from J, leaving 13 bases between. CDR3 sequence: CASSERQGIDEQYF. In nucleotides, the CDR3 is TGTGCCAGCAGTGAAAGGCAGGGGATAGACGAGCAGTACTTC.

This rearrangement joins TRBV10-3 to TRBJ1-5; TRBD1 matches 8 bases. This CDR3 has 14 amino acids. Germline V gene lookup returns CDR1 ENHRY and CDR2 SYGVKD. V shed 4 bases and J 3 bases; nucleotides not matched to a gene: 2. The CDR3 protein is CAISGTGPNQPQHF. The CDR3 DNA reads as TGTGCCATCAGTGGGACAGGGCCCAATCAGCCCCAGCATTTT.